These 11 T cell receptor beta chains share one sample of origin, sequenced in a study of spatial heterogeneity in lung cancer. Study-wide findings and caveats: Tumoral mutation counts were tracked by counts of expanded intratumoral alpha and beta TCRs.

Their antigen targets remain unknown. Each CDR3 protein is one row after TCRdb ran MiXCR on the 5' RACE reads. This table holds roughly 3,000 distinct CDR3 sequences, 10% to 15% found once. The time point is: sample taken at primary tumor resection. The sequenced sample was lung tumor tissue, obtained at surgery. The receptor source for this set is a male donor with early-stage non-small cell lung cancer.

The chain links TRBV18 to TRBJ1-5, with TRBD1 identical over 9 bases. With V trimmed by 6 bases and J by 9 bases, 9 bases remained unmatched. Germline CDR1 KGHSH, CDR2 LQKENI. This CDR3 comprises 14 residues. The CDR3 nucleotides read TGTGCCAGCTCGGGGACAGGGTATTTCGGGCCCCAGCATTTT. Translated: CASSGTGYFGPQHF.

This clonotype rates as medium-sized. The chain combines TRBV20-1 with TRBJ2-5, with D possibly TRBD2 on 6 matching bases. Germline-derived CDR1 and CDR2 are DFQATT and SNEGSKA (reference sequence). This CDR3 contains 14 residues. Trimming removed 6 bases from V and 1 base from J, with 15 bases in between. The CDR3, as DNA: TGCAGTGCCGATGCTAGCGCCCGCCAAGAGACCCAGTACTTC. Protein: CSADASARQETQYF.

This clonotype is medium-sized (0.01 to 0.1%) within its sample. The chain carries TRBV5-1 and TRBJ2-3; D may be TRBD2 (6 bases). The germline V and J ends were trimmed by 4 bases and 0 bases, with 9 bases remaining between them. There are 14 residues in the CDR3. Per the germline V gene, CDR1 is SGHRS and CDR2 is YFSETQ. CDR3 protein: CASSPEGSTDTQYF. The DNA for the CDR3 is TGCGCCAGCAGCCCGGAGGGAAGCACAGATACGCAGTATTTT.

By share, this clonotype ranks as medium-sized. The chain has TRBV27 and TRBJ2-2, with TRBD1 identical over 11 bases. This CDR3 contains 15 residues. V dropped 6 bases and J dropped 7; count of bases not matched to a gene: 7. Germline V gene lookup returns CDR1 MNHEY and CDR2 SMNVEV (reference sequence). CDR3 in amino acids: CASSRTGGGIGELFF. The CDR3 nucleotides are TGTGCCAGCAGCCGGACAGGGGGCGGGATCGGGGAGCTGTTTTTT.

The table lists this clonotype with many counts. The J gene is TRBJ2-2, the V gene TRBV6-6; TRBD1 aligns across 10 bases. From germline, CDR1 is MNHNY and CDR2 SVGAGI (reference sequence). The CDR3 runs 16 residues. The V gene end was trimmed by 5 bases and the J gene end by 5 bases; junction bases not matched to a gene: 8. The DNA for the CDR3 is TGTGCCAGCAGTCCACCGGGACAGGGGAGGACCGGGGAGCTGTTTTTT. Translation: CASSPPGQGRTGELFF.

Relative to its sample, this clonotype is medium-sized (0.01 to 0.1%). V usage is TRBV3-1 and J usage is TRBJ2-5; no firm D call. This CDR3 contains 15 residues. The germline gives CDR1 LGHDT, CDR2 YNNKEL (reference sequence). V was clipped by 0 bases and J by 0 bases, with 8 bases between them. Here the CDR3 reads CASSQDSWYQETQYF. CDR3 nucleotides: TGTGCCAGCAGCCAAGACAGTTGGTACCAAGAGACCCAGTACTTC.

This clonotype appeared many times. The chain recombines TRBV27 with TRBJ1-5; the match to TRBD1 covers 8 bases. This CDR3 region has 14 residues. Germline CDR1 reads MNHEY; CDR2 reads SMNVEV (reference sequence). Losses at the gene ends were 2 bases for V and 6 bases for J; bases not matched to a gene: 3. The CDR3, as DNA: TGTGCCAGCAGTTTACAGGGGGCAGGTCAGCCCCAGCATTTT. Its protein product is CASSLQGAGQPQHF.

The table lists this clonotype with a few counts. V usage is TRBV11-1 and J usage is TRBJ2-1; no reliable D call. Germline loops: CDR1 SGHAT, CDR2 FQDESV (reference sequence). The CDR3 has 13 amino acids. V shed 5 bases and J shed 9 bases, with 14 bases lying between them. CDR3 in amino acids: CASSRVQSFEQFF. The CDR3 nucleotides read TGTGCCAGCAGCCGAGTCCAAAGTTTTGAGCAGTTCTTC.

This clonotype was seen only a few times. V usage is TRBV7-2 and J usage is TRBJ1-1; D not certain. Trimming took off 2 bases at V and 1 base at J, with 11 bases between the two ends. This CDR3 region has 15 residues. Germline-derived CDR1 and CDR2 are SGHTA and FQGNSA. The CDR3 DNA reads as TGTGCCAGCAGCTTAAACCGGGTCAGGAACACTGAAGCTTTCTTT. Its translation: CASSLNRVRNTEAFF.

The CDR3 coding sequence is TGTGCCGCGGGAGCTACAGATACGCAGTATTTT. Its translation: CAAGATDTQYF. This chain links TRBV6-6 with TRBJ2-3; 7 bases map to TRBD2. The length of the CDR3 is 11 residues. Per germline, CDR1 MNHNY and CDR2 SVGAGI (reference sequence). The trim removed 11 bases at V and 3 bases at J, leaving 2 bases unmatched.

This clonotype was seen repeatedly, ten times or more. V and J are TRBV20-1 and TRBJ2-4; D is possibly TRBD2 (6 bases). The CDR3 loop spans 18 amino acids. V lost 1 base to trimming and J lost 1 base, with 20 bases between them. The germline gives CDR1 DFQATT, CDR2 SNEGSKA (reference sequence). The CDR3 nucleotides are TGCAGTGCTAGAGCTGAGTACGGGGGAGTCGGGGCCAAAAACATTCAGTACTTC. Translated, it gives CSARAEYGGVGAKNIQYF.